Below, one T cell receptor beta chain is given with its context. Antigen unknown. Clones were read by immunoSEQ multiplex PCR, and TCRdb kept only the in-frame ones, dropping some. This sample has 200,000 to 250,000 clones, with around 80% found just once. This specimen belongs to a study of cytomegalovirus exposure and HLA in healthy donors. Regarding the study as a whole: The tendency of first-cohort TCR clusters to co-occur in the 120 validation repertoires was identified by a subsequent analysis. The study labeled more than 150 TCR beta chains cytomegalovirus-associated. Through in vitro validation, a few CMV-associated chains were shown to be specific for CMV antigens.

The donors were part of the validation cohort of 120 subjects. That cohort was separate from the first cohort, which comprised 500 to 850 subjects. This CDR3 contains 18 residues. Germline CDR1 reads SEHNR; CDR2 reads FQNEAQ (reference sequence). With 5 bases clipped from V and 2 bases from J, the junction kept 11 bases outside the gene matches. Sequencing was done on a sample of PBMCs. The chain links TRBV7-9 to TRBJ1-4; 10 nucleotides line up with TRBD1. This TCR came from a woman aged 25-40 years in good health and CMV-seropositive. This chain's CDR3 is CASSPGRQGAFTNEKLFF. The DNA for the CDR3 is TGTGCCAGCAGCCCGGGGCGACAGGGGGCTTTTACTAATGAAAAACTGTTTTTT.